This TCR beta chain was documented in a study of T-cell reconstitution after alpha-beta-depleted transplantation in children. This clonotype appeared many times. As it was prepared, the TCRbeta library received unique molecular identifiers. MiXCR was run by TCRdb on the PCR reads, yielding one entry per CDR3 protein. Among some 340,000 distinct CDR3 sequences listed, about 9.3% were seen once. From germline, CDR1 is ENHRY and CDR2 SYGVKD. The CDR3 is 13 amino acids. V shed 8 bases, J shed 0 bases, and the junction held 3 bases outside the gene matches. The chain carries TRBV10-3 and TRBJ1-2; 7 nucleotides match TRBD1. This specimen was PBMCs from the stem cell graft donor, taken from the stem cell graft. The receptor was derived from a human donor who donated a stem cell graft to a child with acute lymphoblastic leukemia. CDR3 bases: TGTGCCATCCTGGGACAGACTAACTATGGCTACACCTTC. Its protein product is CAILGQTNYGYTF.